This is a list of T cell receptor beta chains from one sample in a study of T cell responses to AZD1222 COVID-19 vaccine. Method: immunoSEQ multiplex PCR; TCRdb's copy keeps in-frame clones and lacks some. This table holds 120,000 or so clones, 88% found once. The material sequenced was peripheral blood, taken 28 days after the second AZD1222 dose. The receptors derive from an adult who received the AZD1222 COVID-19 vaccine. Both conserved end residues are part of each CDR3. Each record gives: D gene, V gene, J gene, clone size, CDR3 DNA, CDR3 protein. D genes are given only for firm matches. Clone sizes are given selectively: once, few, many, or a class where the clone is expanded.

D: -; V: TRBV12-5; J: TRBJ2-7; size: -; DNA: TGTGCTAGTGGTTCAGGGTGGGAGCAGTACTTC; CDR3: CASGSGWEQYF
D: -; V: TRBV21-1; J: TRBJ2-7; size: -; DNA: -; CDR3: CASSKAFGTGTYEQYF
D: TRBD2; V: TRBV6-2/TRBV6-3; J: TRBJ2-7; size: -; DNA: TGTGCCAGCAGTATAGCGGGAGGGCCGTACGAGCAGTACTTC; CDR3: CASSIAGGPYEQYF
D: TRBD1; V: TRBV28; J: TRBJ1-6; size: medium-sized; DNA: TGTGCCAGCAGTTTAGACAGGGTCAGGAATTCACCCCTCCACTTT; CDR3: CASSLDRVRNSPLHF
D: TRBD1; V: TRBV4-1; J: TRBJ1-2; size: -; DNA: TGCGCCAGCAGCCTAGGTGTCGGGACAGCTAACTATGGCTACACCTTC; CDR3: CASSLGVGTANYGYTF
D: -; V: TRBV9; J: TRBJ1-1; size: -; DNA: TGTGCCAGCGGCGTAGGAATTGGGACCGACACTGAAGCTTTCTTT; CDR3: CASGVGIGTDTEAFF
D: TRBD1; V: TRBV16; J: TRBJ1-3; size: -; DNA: TGTGCCAGCAGCCAGGGACAGTACTCTGGAAACACCATATATTTT; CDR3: CASSQGQYSGNTIYF
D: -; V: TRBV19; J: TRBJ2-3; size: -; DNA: TGTGCCAGTAGTCTCCAGGGACGCACAGATACGCAGTATTTT; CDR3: CASSLQGRTDTQYF
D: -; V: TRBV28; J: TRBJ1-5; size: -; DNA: TGTGCCAGCAGTTTGTTCGCCCGTCAAGGGGTAAAGGGTCAGCCCCAGCATTTT; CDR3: CASSLFARQGVKGQPQHF
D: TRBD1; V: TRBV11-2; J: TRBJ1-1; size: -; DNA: TGTGCCAGCAGCTTAGGGGACAGGGGTTACACTGAAGCTTTCTTT; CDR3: CASSLGDRGYTEAFF
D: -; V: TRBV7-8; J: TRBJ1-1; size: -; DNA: TGTGCCAGCAGCTTCTCGGGTCTCACTGAAGCTTTCTTT; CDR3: CASSFSGLTEAFF
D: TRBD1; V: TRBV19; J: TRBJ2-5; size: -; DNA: TGTGCCAGTAGCCGACGACAGGGTAGCGAGACCCAGTACTTC; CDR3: CASSRRQGSETQYF
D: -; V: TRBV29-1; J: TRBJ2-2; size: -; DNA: TGCAGCGTTGAAGGAGGGCGAAATCCCGGGGAGCTGTTTTTT; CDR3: CSVEGGRNPGELFF
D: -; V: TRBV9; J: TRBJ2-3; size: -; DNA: TGTGCCAGCAGCGTAGAAGGGGGCACAGATACGCAGTATTTT; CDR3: CASSVEGGTDTQYF
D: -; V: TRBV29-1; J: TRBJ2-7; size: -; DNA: TGCAGCGTTCGCCCGACAGGCTTGGCTTACGAGCAGTACTTC; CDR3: CSVRPTGLAYEQYF
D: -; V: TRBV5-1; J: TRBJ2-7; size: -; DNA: TGCGCCAGCAGCTTGGTTGGCAGGGAGTACGAGCAGTACTTC; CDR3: CASSLVGREYEQYF
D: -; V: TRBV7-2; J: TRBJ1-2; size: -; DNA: TGTGCCAGCAGCTTAATTCTGGGCTCGCTTGGCTACACCTTC; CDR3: CASSLILGSLGYTF
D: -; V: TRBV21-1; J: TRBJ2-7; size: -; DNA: TGTGCCAGCAGCGAAGCTTTCTCCGGGACAGGGGGATTCCCTCAGTCCTACGAGCAGTACTTC; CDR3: CASSEAFSGTGGFPQSYEQYF
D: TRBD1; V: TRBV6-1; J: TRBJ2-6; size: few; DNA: TGTGCCAGCAGTGAATCACAGGGGTCTGGGGCCAACGTCCTGACTTTC; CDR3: CASSESQGSGANVLTF
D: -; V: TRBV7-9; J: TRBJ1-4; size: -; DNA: TGTGCCAGCAGCCCCACACAGGGCGGTCTTAATGAAAAACTGTTTTTT; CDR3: CASSPTQGGLNEKLFF
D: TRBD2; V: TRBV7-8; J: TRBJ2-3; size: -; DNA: TGTGCCAGCAGCTTACGATTAGCGGGGGGGCTGGATACGCAGTATTTT; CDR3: CASSLRLAGGLDTQYF
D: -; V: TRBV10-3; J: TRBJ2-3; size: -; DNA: TGTGCCATCAGTGATTTGACTCAAAATTTCGGTTTT; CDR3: CAISDLTQNFGF